This T cell receptor (beta chain) was captured in a study of Tregs in tolerant kidney transplant recipients. Study-wide points: Antigen-driven expansion was suggested because donor-specific Tregs expanded more than all Tregs in tolerant patients. Nucleotide sequences could not be compared across some patients' samples due to primer changes.

Sequencing was performed with immunoSEQ multiplex PCR; in TCRdb, only in-frame clones are kept and a portion is missing. The data contain 3,800 or so clones, 70% to 90% of them singletons. As for this clone: Its antigen is still unknown.

J gave up 4 bases and V 5 bases, and 4 bases lay outside the gene matches. The CDR3 extends over 16 amino acids. Germline values: CDR1 MDHEN, CDR2 SYDVKM. This sequence originates from a human donor who received a combined kidney and bone marrow transplant. This material consisted of Tregs from blood, taken before the transplant. The chain recombines TRBV28 with TRBJ2-1; 14 positions match TRBD2. The CDR3, as DNA: TGTGCCAGCAGTCCGACTAGCGGGAGGGGTTACAATGAGCAGTTCTTC. Translating it yields CASSPTSGRGYNEQFF. Full variable domain (remainder filled in from reference TRBV28 and TRBJ2-1): DVKVTQSSRYLVKRTGEKVFLECVQDMDHENMFWYRQDPGLGLRLIYFSYDVKMKEKGDIPEGYSVSREKKERFSLILESASTNQTSMYLCASSPTSGRGYNEQFFGPGTRLTVL.